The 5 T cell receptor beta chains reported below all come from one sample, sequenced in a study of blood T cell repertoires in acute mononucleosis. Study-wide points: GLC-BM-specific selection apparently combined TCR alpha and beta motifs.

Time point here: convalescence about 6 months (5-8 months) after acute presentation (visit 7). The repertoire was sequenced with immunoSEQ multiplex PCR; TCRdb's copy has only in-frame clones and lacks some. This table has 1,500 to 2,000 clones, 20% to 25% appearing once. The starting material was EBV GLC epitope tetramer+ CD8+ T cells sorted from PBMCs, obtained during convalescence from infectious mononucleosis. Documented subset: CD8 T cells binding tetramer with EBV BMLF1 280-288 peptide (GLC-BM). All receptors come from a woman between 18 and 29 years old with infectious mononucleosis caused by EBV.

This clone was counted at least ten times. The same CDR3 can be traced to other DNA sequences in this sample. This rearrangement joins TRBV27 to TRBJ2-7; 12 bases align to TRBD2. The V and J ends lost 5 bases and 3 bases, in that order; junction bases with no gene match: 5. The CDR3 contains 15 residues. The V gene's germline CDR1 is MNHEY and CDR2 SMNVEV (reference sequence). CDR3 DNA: TGTGCCAGCAGTCCGACTAGCGGGAGTATCTACGAGCAGTACTTC. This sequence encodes CASSPTSGSIYEQYF.

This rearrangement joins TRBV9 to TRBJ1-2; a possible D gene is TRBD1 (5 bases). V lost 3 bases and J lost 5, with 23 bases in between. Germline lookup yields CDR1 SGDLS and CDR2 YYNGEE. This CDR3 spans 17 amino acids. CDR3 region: CASSGGREQDFLYGYTF. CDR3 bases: TGTGCCAGCAGCGGGGGGAGGGAGCAAGACTTCCTTTATGGCTACACCTTC.

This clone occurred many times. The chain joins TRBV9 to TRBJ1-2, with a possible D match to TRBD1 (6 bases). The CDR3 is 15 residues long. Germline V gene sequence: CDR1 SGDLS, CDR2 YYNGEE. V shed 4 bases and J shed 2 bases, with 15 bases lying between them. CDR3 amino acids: CASSSQGTPNYGYTF. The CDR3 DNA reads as TGTGCCAGCAGCTCCCAGGGGACGCCAAACTATGGCTACACCTTC.

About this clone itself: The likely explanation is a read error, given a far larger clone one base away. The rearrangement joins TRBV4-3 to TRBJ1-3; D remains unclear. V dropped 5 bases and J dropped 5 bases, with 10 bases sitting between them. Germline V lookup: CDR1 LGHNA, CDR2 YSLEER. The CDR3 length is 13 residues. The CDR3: CASSGMTRNTIYF. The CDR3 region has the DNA TGCGCCAGCAGCGGGATGACCCGAAACACCATATATTTT.

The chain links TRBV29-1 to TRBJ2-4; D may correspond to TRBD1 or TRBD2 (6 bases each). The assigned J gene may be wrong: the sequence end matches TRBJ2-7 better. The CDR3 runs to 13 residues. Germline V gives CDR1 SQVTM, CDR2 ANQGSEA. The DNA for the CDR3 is TGCAGCGTTGAGGGGGGCGAAGCCTACGAGCAGTACTTC. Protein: CSVEGGEAYEQYF.